The 17 T cell receptor beta chains given below trace back to one sample, sequenced in a study of tumor-infiltrating lymphocytes in primary liver carcinoma. From unsorted bulk tissue weighing about 20-33 mg, DNA and RNA were co-extracted. From 400 to 550 ng total RNA, TCR beta cDNA was generated with a primer in the constant region. TCR beta libraries came from three nested multiplex PCR rounds using slightly modified ARM-PCR. The first two PCR rounds, around 10 cycles each, used TRBV1-TRBV30 forward primers and a C-beta reverse primer. One entry per CDR3 protein results from TCRdb running MiXCR on the multiplex PCR reads. This table holds tens of thousands of distinct CDR3 sequences, around 66% found once. The specimen sequenced was tumor-adjacent normal liver tissue. These TCRs come from a man aged 35-49 years with primary liver carcinoma and hepatitis B virus infection.

This clonotype has more than one count but fewer than ten. The junction and the germline gene differ at one end; a read error may be behind it. This sequence joins TRBV7-9 and TRBJ2-3; TRBD1 agrees at 9 bases. The CDR3 sequence is 15 residues long. Germline lookup yields CDR1 SEHNR and CDR2 FQNEAQ (reference sequence). The CDR3 DNA is TGTGCCAGCAGCCTAAGACAGGGGGTCACAGATGCGCAGTATTTT. As protein: CASSLRQGVTDAQYF.

Ten or more counts support this clonotype. This chain uses TRBV6-1 with TRBJ2-7; D may be TRBD1 or TRBD2 (5 bases each). The CDR3 runs 16 residues. The V end was cut by 6 bases, the J end by 2 bases, with 20 bases between. Germline CDR1 and CDR2: MNHNS and SASEGT. DNA for the CDR3: TGTGCCAGCAGGGAGACGAGGGGCGCTCGGGCCTACGAGCAGTACTTC. The encoded protein is CASRETRGARAYEQYF.

The J gene is TRBJ2-2, the V gene TRBV11-3; 10 bases agree with TRBD2. Germline V lookup: CDR1 SGHNT, CDR2 YENEEA. Unmatched junction bases numbered 2, after V lost 2 bases and J lost 5 bases. The CDR3 sequence is 15 residues long. CDR3 residues: CASSLLAGGTGELFF. CDR3 DNA: TGTGCCAGCAGCTTATTAGCGGGAGGTACCGGGGAGCTGTTTTTT.

In its sample, this clonotype was seen many times. The chain has TRBV5-1 and TRBJ2-4, with D perhaps matching TRBD1 (5 bases). The CDR3 is 13 amino acids. The ends were cut back, 0 bases at V and 6 bases at J, with 7 bases in the middle. Germline V CDR1 and CDR2: SGHRS, YFSETQ. The DNA for the CDR3 is TGCGCCAGCAGCTTGGGGACATTAAACATTCAGTACTTC. Translated: CASSLGTLNIQYF. Full variable domain (remainder filled in from reference TRBV5-1 and TRBJ2-4): KAGVTQTPRYLIKTRGQQVTLSCSPISGHRSVSWYQQTPGQGLQFLFEYFSETQRNKGNFPGRFSGRQFSNSRSEMNVSTLELGDSALYLCASSLGTLNIQYFGAGTRLSVL.

The table lists this clonotype with many counts. The J gene is TRBJ2-1, the V gene TRBV10-1, with 9 nucleotides matching TRBD1. Germline assignment: CDR1 WNHNN and CDR2 SYGVQD (reference sequence). V gave up 6 bases and J gave up 8 bases; unmatched junction bases: 2. The CDR3 has 12 amino acids. The CDR3 nucleotides are TGCGCCAGCAGCGACAGGGGGGATGAGCAGTTCTTC. This translates into CASSDRGDEQFF.

Points on this clonotype: Just one base apart from a much larger clone, this may be a read error. V and J are TRBV28 and TRBJ2-2; perhaps TRBD2 as D (7 bases). The CDR3 consists of 14 residues. Looked up from germline, CDR1 is MDHEN and CDR2 is SYDVKM. CDR3 nucleotide sequence: TGCGCCAGCAGATCCCCGGGGGGCGCCAGGGAGCTGTTTTTT. Translated, it gives CASRSPGGARELFF.

Of note for this clonotype: An end of the junction does not agree with germline; a read error may underlie this. The chain links TRBV5-1 to TRBJ2-5; TRBD1 matches at 7 bases. Per germline, CDR1 SGHRS and CDR2 YFSETQ. The CDR3 totals 13 residues. Written as DNA, the CDR3 is TGCGCCAGCAGCCCCGACAGGGAAGAGGCCCAGTATTTC. It is translated as CASSPDREEAQYF.

As for this clonotype: As the CDR3 is not closed by the conserved phenylalanine or tryptophan, this likely results from a read error. The DNA is left out, because the CDR3 cannot be placed on it with certainty; the CDR3 is given as TCRdb lists it. V usage is TRBV5-1 and J usage is TRBJ2-7; the D segment call TRBD2 is taken from the table without a DNA check. From germline, CDR1 is SGHRS and CDR2 YFSETQ. Inclusive of both ends, the CDR3 amounts to 16 amino acids. CDR3 region: CASSSPLAGGSYEQYS.

Concerning this clonotype itself: This sequence may be a read error, since a much larger clone differs from it by one base. The gene calls are TRBV11-1 and TRBJ2-7, with 8 bases fitting TRBD1. Looked up from germline, CDR1 is SGHAT and CDR2 is FQDESV (reference sequence). This CDR3 has 13 residues. Here the CDR3 reads CANSLGQGIEQYF. In nucleotides, the CDR3 is TGTGCCAACAGCTTAGGACAGGGCATCGAGCAGTACTTC.

The chain links TRBV5-1 to TRBJ1-4; 7 bases agree with TRBD1. The CDR3 spans 13 residues. The ends lost 2 bases at V and 7 bases at J; junction bases unmatched: 2. Germline-derived CDR1 and CDR2 are SGHRS and YFSETQ. CDR3 nucleotides: TGCGCCAGCAGCTTTAACAGGGGTGAAAAACTGTTTTTT. This encodes CASSFNRGEKLFF.

To note about this clonotype: Without the conserved terminal phenylalanine or tryptophan, this CDR3 likely stems from a read error. The genes are TRBV12-3 or TRBV12-4 and TRBJ1-1; D is undetermined. The length of the CDR3 is 14 residues. Trimming left V 7 bases short and J 1 base short, with 13 bases between. In DNA form, the CDR3 reads TGTGCCAGCACGAGAGAGACGGCGAACACTGAAGCTTTCTAT. Amino acids: CASTRETANTEAFY.

Turning to this clonotype: The junction shows a germline mismatch at one end, possibly a read error. This chain uses TRBV29-1 with TRBJ2-5; D tentatively reads TRBD1 or TRBD2 (5 bases each). The CDR3 is 12 amino acids. Germline-derived CDR1 and CDR2 are SQVTM and ANQGSEA. The CDR3 protein is CSVVGAGETQHF. The CDR3 DNA is TGCAGCGTTGTAGGGGCCGGGGAGACCCAGCACTTC.

A remark on this clonotype: One end of the junction is discordant with germline, which a read error may explain. The chain has TRBV29-1 and TRBJ2-7, with D possibly being TRBD2 (6 bases). Per the germline V gene, CDR1 is SQVTM and CDR2 is ANQGSEA. The CDR3 is 15 amino acids. CDR3 nucleotides: TGCAGCGTTGAAGAAGAACGGGACGGGAGTTACGAGCAATGCTTC. This sequence encodes CSVEEERDGSYEQCF.

This clonotype was found many times. The chain joins TRBV6-5 to TRBJ2-7; 9 nucleotides agree with TRBD2. Trimming cost V 5 bases and J 4 bases; bases outside gene matches: 6. This CDR3 has 14 amino acids. Germline assignment: CDR1 MNHEY and CDR2 SVGAGI. DNA of the CDR3: TGTGCCAGCAGTCCGCGGGAGGGCCTGTACGAGCAGTACTTC. Protein: CASSPREGLYEQYF.

Details on this clonotype: At one end the junction does not follow the germline gene, possibly because of a read error. J is TRBJ2-2 and V is TRBV5-5; 14 positions agree with TRBD2. The CDR3 loop spans 16 amino acids. The germline gives CDR1 SGHKS, CDR2 YYEKEE (reference sequence). CDR3 in DNA: TGTACCAGCAGCTTTGGGACTAGCGGGAGCATCGGGGAGCTGTTTTTT. Translating it yields CTSSFGTSGSIGELFF.

Notes on this clonotype: A read error may account for a junction end that differs from germline. The chain links TRBV12-3 or TRBV12-4 to TRBJ2-7; TRBD2 matches 8 bases. The length of the CDR3 is 14 residues. CDR3 amino acids: CVSRPGTRADEQYF. The CDR3 DNA is TGTGTCAGCAGGCCCGGGACTAGAGCTGACGAGCAGTACTTC.

Of note for this clonotype: The junction shows a germline mismatch at one end, possibly a read error. This chain links TRBV12-3 or TRBV12-4 with TRBJ1-5; D is undetermined. The CDR3 covers 14 residues. The CDR3 DNA reads TGTGCCAGCGGTTTCTGGGGAGGCAATCAGCCCCAGCACTTT. Residues: CASGFWGGNQPQHF.